Presented here are 31 T cell receptor beta chains from one specimen sequenced in a study of CD8+ T cells in alopecia areata. Sequencing used cDNA as its template, made by extracting RNA and reverse transcribing it. The protocol was immunoSEQ multiplex PCR, while the TCRdb copy is restricted to in-frame clones and leaves out a portion. The sample lists about 97,000 clones; about 61% were seen once. Treatment given: oral pan-JAK inhibitor, 5-10 mg twice daily. Sequences were derived from CD8+ T cells sorted from blood, sampled between weeks 55 and 65, from a patient treated with tofacitinib. The receptors shown here come from a human donor with alopecia areata.

The chain has TRBV7-2 and TRBJ2-2, with TRBD1 as a possible D gene (6 bases). The CDR3 runs to 16 residues. Germline V gene data show CDR1 as SGHTA and CDR2 as FQGNSA. Trimming shortened V by 4 bases and J by 0 bases, and 12 bases separated the two germline ends. The CDR3 reads CASSSPGHSNTGELFF. The DNA of the CDR3 is TGTGCCAGCAGCTCACCGGGACACTCGAACACCGGGGAGCTGTTTTTT. Together with reference TRBV7-2 and TRBJ2-2, the CDR3 gives the full variable domain: GAGVSQSPSNKVTEKGKDVELRCDPISGHTALYWYRQSLGQGLEFLIYFQGNSAPDKSGLPSDRFSAERTGGSVSTLTIQRTQQEDSAVYLCASSSPGHSNTGELFFGEGSRLTVL.

This clone occurred a few times. V and J are TRBV29-1 and TRBJ2-2; D remains ambiguous. With 0 bases removed from V and 3 bases from J, the gap between germline ends came to 2 bases. The CDR3 loop spans 12 amino acids. The germline V gene encodes CDR1 SQVTM and CDR2 ANQGSEA. The CDR3 spells CSVEDDTGELFF. Written as DNA, the CDR3 is TGCAGCGTTGAAGACGACACCGGGGAGCTGTTTTTT.

This chain joins TRBV29-1 and TRBJ1-2; tentative D call: TRBD1 (6 bases). V was trimmed by 3 bases and J by 8 bases, leaving 25 bases between them. In germline, CDR1 is SQVTM, CDR2 ANQGSEA. This CDR3 spans 16 amino acids. CDR3 sequence reads: CSVDLMTLGGARGYTF. Written as DNA, the CDR3 is TGCAGCGTTGATTTGATGACACTTGGGGGGGCGCGAGGCTACACCTTC. The full variable domain, rest sourced from reference TRBV29-1 and TRBJ1-2, is SAVISQKPSRDICQRGTSLTIQCQVDSQVTMMFWYRQQPGQSLTLIATANQGSEATYESGFVIDKFPISRPNLTFSTLTVSNMSPEDSSIYLCSVDLMTLGGARGYTFGSGTRLTVV.

The J gene is TRBJ1-6, the V gene TRBV5-1; D is unresolved. The germline V gene has CDR1 SGHRS and CDR2 YFSETQ. V lost 4 bases, J lost 9 bases, and 11 bases lay in between. The CDR3 sequence is 13 residues long. The CDR3 loop is CASSPGGSSPLHF. The CDR3 DNA is TGCGCCAGCAGCCCGGGTGGGAGTTCACCCCTCCACTTT.

The chain recombines TRBV14 with TRBJ2-5; tentatively, D is TRBD1 or TRBD2 (5 bases each). Germline CDR1 SGHDN, CDR2 FVKESK. The length of the CDR3 is 14 residues. With 1 base removed from V and 7 bases from J, the gap between germline ends came to 13 bases. The CDR3 spells CASSQASRGPTQYF. CDR3 coding DNA: TGTGCCAGCAGCCAAGCGTCTCGGGGACCGACCCAGTACTTC.

The CDR3 region is CASTLPRNTEAFF. CDR3 DNA: TGTGCCAGTACTCTGCCCAGGAACACTGAAGCTTTCTTT. The chain combines TRBV19 with TRBJ1-1; D remains unclear. The V gene lost 7 bases and the J gene lost 1 base, with 10 bases spanning the gap. The CDR3 totals 13 residues. Germline loops: CDR1 LNHDA, CDR2 SQIVND (reference sequence).

This chain links TRBV29-1 with TRBJ1-3; tentative D call: TRBD1 (5 bases). Germline assignment: CDR1 SQVTM and CDR2 ANQGSEA. Trimming shortened V by 2 bases and J by 4 bases, and 9 bases separated the two germline ends. There are 13 residues in the CDR3. CDR3 in amino acids: CSVEIREGNTIYF. The CDR3 DNA is TGCAGCGTTGAAATCAGGGAAGGAAACACCATATATTTT.

This clone was recorded only once. The rearrangement joins TRBV13 to TRBJ2-2; possibly TRBD2 for D (5 bases). Trimming pared 3 bases from V and 1 base from J, leaving 6 bases between. This CDR3 comprises 14 residues. Germline CDR1 and CDR2: PRHDT and FYEKMQ (reference sequence). The CDR3 loop reads CASSFGGNTGELFF. The CDR3 coding sequence is TGTGCCAGCAGCTTTGGAGGGAACACCGGGGAGCTGTTTTTT.

V is TRBV7-8 and J is TRBJ1-5; D is unresolved. This CDR3 is 15 amino acids long. CDR1 is SGHVS, CDR2 FQNEAQ, per germline. V dropped 3 bases and J dropped 3 bases, with 12 bases sitting between them. CDR3 nucleotide sequence: TGTGCCAGCAGCTTCCGTTTCGGCACCAATCAGCCCCAGCATTTT. Residues: CASSFRFGTNQPQHF.

The rearrangement joins TRBV6-5 to TRBJ2-7; 9 nucleotides agree with TRBD1. V dropped 4 bases and J dropped 3; count of bases not matched to a gene: 7. Germline CDR1 and CDR2: MNHEY and SVGAGI. The CDR3 sequence is 15 residues long. The DNA of the CDR3 is TGTGCCAGCAGTTTAGACCGGGACAGGGTCTACGAGCAGTACTTC. Its translation is CASSLDRDRVYEQYF.

This chain connects TRBV4-2 to TRBJ1-6; 10 bases are a match to TRBD1. The germline CDR1 and CDR2 sequences are LGHNA and YNFKEQ. J was trimmed by 10 bases and V by 4 bases; bases with no gene match: 4. This CDR3 is 14 amino acids long. The CDR3 nucleotides are TGTGCCAGCAGCCCCGGACAGGGGGAATCACCCCTCCACTTT. Translation gives CASSPGQGESPLHF.

This sequence joins TRBV30 and TRBJ1-6, with D unresolved. Looked up from germline, CDR1 is GTSNPN and CDR2 is SVGIG (reference sequence). The V and J ends lost 0 bases and 7 bases respectively, with 10 bases between them. The CDR3 is 14 residues long. The CDR3 protein is CAWSVGLGNSPLHF. CDR3 nucleotide sequence: TGTGCCTGGAGTGTAGGGTTGGGGAATTCACCCCTCCACTTT.

This clone was observed a few times. The rearrangement links TRBV30 to TRBJ2-5, with 7 positions matching TRBD2. Trimming cost V 3 bases and J 2 bases; bases outside gene matches: 3. The germline gives CDR1 GTSNPN, CDR2 SVGIG (reference sequence). The CDR3 loop spans 13 amino acids. DNA for the CDR3: TGTGCCTGGAGGGGTAGCGGGCAAGAGACCCAGTACTTC. It encodes CAWRGSGQETQYF.

The chain joins TRBV7-9 to TRBJ2-7; D not certain. V was clipped by 5 bases and J by 2 bases, with 4 bases between them. There are 11 residues in the CDR3. Germline values: CDR1 SEHNR, CDR2 FQNEAQ (reference sequence). The CDR3 protein is CASSAPYEQYF. Here the CDR3 DNA reads TGTGCCAGCAGCGCTCCCTACGAGCAGTACTTC.

The J gene is TRBJ2-7, the V gene TRBV7-9, with no clear D. Between the trimmed V and J ends, which lost 1 base and 5 bases, there was a span of 15 bases. Germline CDR1 SEHNR, CDR2 FQNEAQ (reference sequence). The CDR3 is 15 amino acids. CDR3 sequence (DNA): TGTGCCAGCAGCTTAGATACTGGAAGTTCCAACGAGCAGTACTTC. It codes for CASSLDTGSSNEQYF.

The chain combines TRBV4-1 with TRBJ2-1; TRBD1 matches at 8 bases. This CDR3 contains 16 residues. The germline V gene encodes CDR1 MGHRA and CDR2 YSYEKL. V lost 4 bases to trimming and J lost 0 bases; unmatched junction nucleotides: 5. In DNA, the CDR3 is TGCGCCAGCAGCCCTCGGGACAGGAGCTCCTACAATGAGCAGTTCTTC. Its translation is CASSPRDRSSYNEQFF.

This clone was detected a few times. The chain couples TRBV5-6 to TRBJ1-4, with no clear D. V lost 4 bases, J lost 8 bases, and 15 bases lay in between. In germline, CDR1 is SGHDT, CDR2 YYEEEE. This CDR3 is 14 amino acids long. CDR3 coding DNA: TGTGCCAGCAGCGCCAGCGACGTGTGGGAAAAACTGTTTTTT. It codes for CASSASDVWEKLFF.

The chain carries TRBV7-9 and TRBJ2-7; 7 bases are shared with TRBD1. V lost 5 bases to trimming and J lost 3 bases; unmatched junction nucleotides: 10. CDR1 is SEHNR, CDR2 FQNEAQ, per germline (reference sequence). The CDR3 is 15 amino acids. The CDR3 region is CASSVPRGTVYEQYF. CDR3 coding DNA: TGTGCCAGCAGCGTCCCACGAGGGACAGTCTACGAGCAGTACTTC.

As DNA, the CDR3 is TGTGCCAGCAGCGTAGGAGCAGGGAGGACGGCTGAAGCTTTCTTT. This codes for CASSVGAGRTAEAFF. The chain employs TRBV9 and TRBJ1-1; perhaps TRBD1 as D (5 bases). In germline, CDR1 is SGDLS, CDR2 YYNGEE. CDR3 length: 15 amino acids. V was shortened by 0 bases and J by 6 bases, with 15 bases between the two germline ends.

DNA of the CDR3: TGTGCCACCAGCAGAGATCGGGGACAGAATTCACCCCTCCACTTT. This codes for CATSRDRGQNSPLHF. The genes are TRBV15 and TRBJ1-6, with TRBD1 matching over 7 bases. This CDR3 contains 15 residues. Germline V gives CDR1 LNHNV, CDR2 YYDKDF (reference sequence). Losses at the gene ends were 0 bases for V and 7 bases for J; bases not matched to a gene: 3.

This clone was picked up many times. The V gene is TRBV27, the J gene TRBJ1-2; the D is unclear. The CDR3 totals 11 residues. V gave up 6 bases and J gave up 11 bases, with 13 bases separating them. The germline gives CDR1 MNHEY, CDR2 SMNVEV (reference sequence). CDR3 DNA: TGTGCCAGCAGAGGGCGGAGGAGGTACACCTTC. Translating gives CASRGRRRYTF.

This clone has just a few counts. This chain uses TRBV6-5 with TRBJ2-5; tentatively, D is TRBD2 (6 bases). V was trimmed by 7 bases and J by 1 base, leaving 10 bases between them. The CDR3 extends over 13 amino acids. Per germline, CDR1 MNHEY and CDR2 SVGAGI. In nucleotides, the CDR3 is TGTGCCAGCACAGGCGGGGTCCAAGAGACCCAGTACTTC. It translates to CASTGGVQETQYF.

This chain uses TRBV4-1 with TRBJ2-1; 7 nucleotides agree with TRBD2. This CDR3 is 16 amino acids long. From germline, CDR1 is MGHRA and CDR2 YSYEKL. V was pared by 0 bases and J by 4 bases, with 6 bases of the junction left unmatched. This CDR3 is CASSQDIPSGYNEQFF. The CDR3 DNA reads as TGCGCCAGCAGCCAAGATATCCCTAGCGGATACAATGAGCAGTTCTTC.

V and J are TRBV2 and TRBJ1-6; D is uncertain. The CDR3 covers 14 residues. V lost 7 bases and J lost 6, with 13 bases in between. Germline-derived CDR1 and CDR2 are SNHLY and FYNNEI. The CDR3 region is CASNPIGLNSPLHF. The CDR3 region has the DNA TGTGCCAGCAACCCCATTGGTCTTAATTCACCCCTCCACTTT. Looking up the rest from reference TRBV2 and TRBJ1-6 gives the full variable domain: EPEVTQTPSHQVTQMGQEVILRCVPISNHLYFYWYRQILGQKVEFLVSFYNNEISEKSEIFDDQFSVERPDGSNFTLKIRSTKLEDSAMYFCASNPIGLNSPLHFGNGTRLTVT.

The V gene is TRBV4-1, the J gene TRBJ2-3; TRBD1 is a possible D gene (5 bases). Germline V gene data show CDR1 as MGHRA and CDR2 as YSYEKL. The ends were cut back, 0 bases at V and 3 bases at J, with 13 bases in the middle. The CDR3 has 16 residues. CDR3 protein: CASSQEAGLGTDTQYF. CDR3 coding DNA: TGCGCCAGCAGCCAAGAGGCAGGGTTGGGGACAGATACGCAGTATTTT.

Only a few counts were recorded for this clone. The chain recombines TRBV29-1 with TRBJ2-1; 7 nucleotides align to TRBD1. CDR3 length equals 11 residues. CDR1 is SQVTM and CDR2 is ANQGSEA in the germline V gene. The CDR3 spells CRADRDNEQFF. The CDR3 DNA sequence: TGCAGAGCAGACAGGGACAATGAGCAGTTCTTC.

The chain carries TRBV2 and TRBJ1-2; no clear D gene. The V gene lost 4 bases and the J gene lost 4 bases, with 10 bases spanning the gap. Germline-derived CDR1 and CDR2 are SNHLY and FYNNEI. The CDR3 loop spans 13 amino acids. In DNA, the CDR3 is TGTGCCAGCAGTGGGGCCCAGTCCTATGGCTACACCTTC. Residues: CASSGAQSYGYTF.

This rearrangement joins TRBV29-1 to TRBJ2-7; 7 bases match TRBD2. Germline V lookup: CDR1 SQVTM, CDR2 ANQGSEA. This CDR3 comprises 13 residues. J was trimmed by 3 bases and V by 6 bases; bases with no gene match: 8. Here the CDR3 DNA reads TGCAGCGTCACGACTACTAGCGACTACGAGCAGTACTTC. This translates into CSVTTTSDYEQYF.

The chain combines TRBV7-9 with TRBJ2-7; unclear D gene. V was trimmed by 6 bases and J by 7 bases, leaving 10 bases between them. This CDR3 has 11 amino acids. The germline CDR1 and CDR2 sequences are SEHNR and FQNEAQ (reference sequence). Here the CDR3 DNA reads TGTGCCAGCAGGGCCGTTGAGGAGCAGTACTTC. Encoded protein: CASRAVEEQYF.

The chain joins TRBV28 to TRBJ1-5; D call uncertain. There are 15 residues in the CDR3. Trimming cost V 6 bases and J 3 bases, with 15 bases left between them. Germline V lookup: CDR1 MDHEN, CDR2 SYDVKM. CDR3 protein: CASSRPSPYNQPQHF. The CDR3 region has the DNA TGTGCCAGCAGCCGCCCCAGTCCGTACAATCAGCCCCAGCATTTT.

The chain recombines TRBV10-2 with TRBJ1-2; D gene uncertain. The CDR3 loop spans 13 amino acids. CDR1 and CDR2 from the germline V gene are WSHSY and SAAADI. Trimming stripped 3 bases from V and 4 bases from J, with 9 bases between. CDR3 loop: CASSDERTYGYTF. The CDR3 DNA sequence: TGCGCCAGCAGTGACGAGAGGACCTATGGCTACACCTTC.